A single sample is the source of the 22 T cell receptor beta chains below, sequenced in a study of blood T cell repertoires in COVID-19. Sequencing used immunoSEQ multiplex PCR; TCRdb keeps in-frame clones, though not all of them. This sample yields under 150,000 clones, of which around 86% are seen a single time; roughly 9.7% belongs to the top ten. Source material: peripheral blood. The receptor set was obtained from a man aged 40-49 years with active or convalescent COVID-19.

The CDR3 nucleotides read TGTGCCAGCAGTTGGCCGGGGGGGCCCGAAGAGACCCAGTACTTC. It is translated as CASSWPGGPEETQYF. The chain combines TRBV25-1 with TRBJ2-5; 8 nucleotides agree with TRBD2. The junction had 8 bases not matched to a gene; V was cut back by 5 bases and J by 3 bases. CDR3 length equals 15 residues. Germline CDR1 reads MGHDK; CDR2 reads SYGVNS. The full variable domain, with the rest looked up from reference TRBV25-1 and TRBJ2-5, is EADIYQTPRYLVIGTGKKITLECSQTMGHDKMYWYQQDPGMELHLIHYSYGVNSTEKGDLSSESTVSRIRTEHFPLTLESARPSHTSQYLCASSWPGGPEETQYFGPGTRLLVL.

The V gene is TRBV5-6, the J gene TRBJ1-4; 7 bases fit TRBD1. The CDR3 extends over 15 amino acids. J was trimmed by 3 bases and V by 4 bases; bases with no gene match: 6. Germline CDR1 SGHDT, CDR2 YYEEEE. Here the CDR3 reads CASSRRGQSNEKLFF. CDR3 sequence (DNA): TGTGCCAGCAGCCGGCGGGGACAGTCTAATGAAAAACTGTTTTTT.

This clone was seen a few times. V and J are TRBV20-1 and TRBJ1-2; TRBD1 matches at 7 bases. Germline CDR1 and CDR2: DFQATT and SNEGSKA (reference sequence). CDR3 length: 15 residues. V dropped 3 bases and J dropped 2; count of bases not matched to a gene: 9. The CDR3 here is CSASLRDSLNYGYTF. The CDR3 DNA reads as TGCAGTGCTAGTCTTCGGGACAGCTTAAACTATGGCTACACCTTC.

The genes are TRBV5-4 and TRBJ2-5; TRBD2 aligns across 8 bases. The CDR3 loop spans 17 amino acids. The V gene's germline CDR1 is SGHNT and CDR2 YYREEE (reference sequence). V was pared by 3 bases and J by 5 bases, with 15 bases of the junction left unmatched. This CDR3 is CASSYPKPGGPGETQYF. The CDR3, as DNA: TGTGCCAGCAGCTACCCCAAGCCGGGGGGGCCGGGTGAGACCCAGTACTTC.

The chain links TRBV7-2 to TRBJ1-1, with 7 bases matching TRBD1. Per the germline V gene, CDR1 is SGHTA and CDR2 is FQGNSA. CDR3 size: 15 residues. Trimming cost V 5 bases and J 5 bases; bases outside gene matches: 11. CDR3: CASSQPTGLRTEAFF. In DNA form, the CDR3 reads TGTGCCAGCAGCCAACCGACAGGGTTACGAACTGAAGCTTTCTTT.

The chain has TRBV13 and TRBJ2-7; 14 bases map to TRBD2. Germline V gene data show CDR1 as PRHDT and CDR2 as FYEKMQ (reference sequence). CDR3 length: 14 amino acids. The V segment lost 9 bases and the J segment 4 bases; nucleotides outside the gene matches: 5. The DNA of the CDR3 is TGTGCCAGTGCTAGGACTAGCGGGGGGTACGAGCAGTACTTC. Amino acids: CASARTSGGYEQYF.

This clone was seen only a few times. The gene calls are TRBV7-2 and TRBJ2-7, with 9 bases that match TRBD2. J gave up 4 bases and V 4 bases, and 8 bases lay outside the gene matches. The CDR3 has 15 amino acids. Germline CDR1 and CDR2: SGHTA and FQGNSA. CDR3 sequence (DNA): TGTGCCAGCAGCTCTCTCTCAGCGGGGGGATACGAGCAGTACTTC. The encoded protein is CASSSLSAGGYEQYF. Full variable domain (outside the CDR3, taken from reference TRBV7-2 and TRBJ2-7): GAGVSQSPSNKVTEKGKDVELRCDPISGHTALYWYRQSLGQGLEFLIYFQGNSAPDKSGLPSDRFSAERTGGSVSTLTIQRTQQEDSAVYLCASSSLSAGGYEQYFGPGTRLTVT.

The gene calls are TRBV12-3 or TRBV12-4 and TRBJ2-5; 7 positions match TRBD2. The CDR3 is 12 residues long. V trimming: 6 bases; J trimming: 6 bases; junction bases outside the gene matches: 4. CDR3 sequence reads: CASSVSGQTQYF. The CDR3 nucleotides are TGTGCCAGCAGCGTTAGCGGGCAGACCCAGTACTTC.

The CDR3 loop is CASSLVGGGTGELFF. The DNA of the CDR3 is TGTGCCAGCAGCTTAGTGGGGGGTGGCACCGGGGAGCTGTTTTTT. The genes are TRBV7-8 and TRBJ2-2, with D perhaps matching TRBD2 (6 bases). Trimming removed 1 base at V and 4 bases at J, with 10 bases between. This CDR3 region has 15 residues. Germline values: CDR1 SGHVS, CDR2 FQNEAQ.

The CDR3 DNA follows: TGTGCCAGCCTACGAATCGGGGGGGCCGGGACAGATACGCAGTATTTT. Its protein is CASLRIGGAGTDTQYF. This chain connects TRBV5-4 to TRBJ2-3, with 8 bases matching TRBD2. CDR1 is SGHNT and CDR2 is YYREEE in the germline V gene (reference sequence). J lost 3 bases, V lost 7 bases, and 13 bases had no gene match. CDR3 length equals 16 residues.

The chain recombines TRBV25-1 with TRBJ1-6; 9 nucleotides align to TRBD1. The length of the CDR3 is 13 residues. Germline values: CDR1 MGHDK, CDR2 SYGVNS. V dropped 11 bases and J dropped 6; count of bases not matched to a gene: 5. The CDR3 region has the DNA TGTGCCTGCCGGGACAGGGCTAATTCACCCCTCCACTTT. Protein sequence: CACRDRANSPLHF.

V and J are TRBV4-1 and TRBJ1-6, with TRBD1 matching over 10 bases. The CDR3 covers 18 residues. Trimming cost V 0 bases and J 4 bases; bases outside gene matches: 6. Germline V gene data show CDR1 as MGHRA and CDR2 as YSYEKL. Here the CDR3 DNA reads TGCGCCAGCAGCCAAGAAAGGGACAGGGGTGGGTATAATTCACCCCTCCACTTT. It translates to CASSQERDRGGYNSPLHF.

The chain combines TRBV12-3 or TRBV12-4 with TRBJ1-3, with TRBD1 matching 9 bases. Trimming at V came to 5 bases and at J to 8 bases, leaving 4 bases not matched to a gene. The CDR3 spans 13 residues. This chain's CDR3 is CASSPTGGYTIYF. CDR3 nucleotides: TGTGCCAGCAGTCCGACAGGGGGATACACCATATATTTT.

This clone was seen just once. CDR3 in DNA: TGCGCCAGCAGTGAGGGGGAACAGGGGAACCCAGATACGCAGTATTTT. Translated, it gives CASSEGEQGNPDTQYF. The rearrangement joins TRBV10-1 to TRBJ2-3, with 7 bases lining up with TRBD1. The CDR3 is 16 amino acids. V trimming: 2 bases; J trimming: 4 bases; junction bases outside the gene matches: 9. Germline CDR1 is WNHNN and CDR2 is SYGVQD (reference sequence).

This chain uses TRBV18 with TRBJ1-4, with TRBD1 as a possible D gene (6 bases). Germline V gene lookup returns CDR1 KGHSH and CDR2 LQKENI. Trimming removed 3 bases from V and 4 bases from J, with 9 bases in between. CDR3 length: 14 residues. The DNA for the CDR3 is TGTGCCAGCTCACCGGAACAGGGTAATGAAAAACTGTTTTTT. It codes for CASSPEQGNEKLFF.

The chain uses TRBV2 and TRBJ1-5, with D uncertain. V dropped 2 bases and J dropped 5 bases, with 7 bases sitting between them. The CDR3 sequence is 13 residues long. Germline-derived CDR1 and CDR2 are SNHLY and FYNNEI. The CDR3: CASSETEYQPQHF. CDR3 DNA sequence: TGTGCCAGCAGTGAAACCGAGTATCAGCCCCAGCATTTT.

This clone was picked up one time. In DNA form, the CDR3 reads TGTGCCACCAGCGAAGGAGCCGGACAGGGAGGGCGAGAGACCCAGTACTTC. This gives the protein CATSEGAGQGGRETQYF. The chain links TRBV24-1 to TRBJ2-5, with D tentatively TRBD1 (8 bases). The V gene lost 7 bases and the J gene lost 4 bases, with 24 bases spanning the gap. The CDR3 length is 17 residues. Germline V gives CDR1 KGHDR, CDR2 SFDVKD.

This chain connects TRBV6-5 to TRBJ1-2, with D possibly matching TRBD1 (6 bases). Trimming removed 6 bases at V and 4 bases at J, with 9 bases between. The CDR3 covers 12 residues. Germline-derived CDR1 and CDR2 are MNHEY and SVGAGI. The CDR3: CASRKDSYGYTF. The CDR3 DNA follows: TGTGCCAGCAGGAAGGACAGCTATGGCTACACCTTC.

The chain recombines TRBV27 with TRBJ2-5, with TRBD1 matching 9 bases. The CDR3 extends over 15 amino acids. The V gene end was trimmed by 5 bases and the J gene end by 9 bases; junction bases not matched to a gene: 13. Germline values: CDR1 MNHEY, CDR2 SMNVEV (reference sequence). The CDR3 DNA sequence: TGTGCCAGCAGTCCCAGACAGGGGGGGTTGGGAGCCCAGTACTTC. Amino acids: CASSPRQGGLGAQYF.

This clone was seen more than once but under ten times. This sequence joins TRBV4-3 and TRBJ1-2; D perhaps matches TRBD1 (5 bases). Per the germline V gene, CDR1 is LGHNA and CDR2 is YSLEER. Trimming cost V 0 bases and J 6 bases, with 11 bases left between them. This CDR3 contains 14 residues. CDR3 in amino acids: CASSQDRGRDGYTF. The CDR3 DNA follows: TGCGCCAGCAGCCAAGATAGGGGCCGGGATGGCTACACCTTC.

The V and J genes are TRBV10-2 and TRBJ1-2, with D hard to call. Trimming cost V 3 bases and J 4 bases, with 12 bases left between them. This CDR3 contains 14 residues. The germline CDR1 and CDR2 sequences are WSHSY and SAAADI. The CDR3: CASSEGGYGYGYTF. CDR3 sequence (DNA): TGCGCCAGCAGTGAAGGAGGTTATGGCTATGGCTACACCTTC.

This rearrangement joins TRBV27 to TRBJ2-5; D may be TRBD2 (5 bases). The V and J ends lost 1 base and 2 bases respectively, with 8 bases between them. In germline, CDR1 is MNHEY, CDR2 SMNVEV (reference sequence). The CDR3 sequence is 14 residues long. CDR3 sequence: CASSLYGEQETQYF. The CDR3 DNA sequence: TGTGCCAGCAGTTTATACGGGGAGCAAGAGACCCAGTACTTC.